This T cell receptor beta chain was identified in a study of spatial heterogeneity in lung cancer. Overall study results and limits: Resection saw ubiquitous expanded tumor TCRs appear in blood more than follow-up did.

Concerning this clonotype: No antigen is known for it.

TCRdb redid the calling of the 5' RACE reads with MiXCR, one entry per CDR3 protein. The sample contains around 37,000 distinct CDR3 sequences, less than 9% of which appear only once. Time point indicated: sample taken at primary tumor resection. No cells were sorted before sequencing. The whole RNA sequenced was extracted from tumor, nontumor lung or frozen PBMC. The CDR3 extends over 14 amino acids. From germline, CDR1 is SGHTS and CDR2 YDEGEE. V lost 5 bases and J lost 5; bases outside the gene matches: 9. This chain uses TRBV5-8 with TRBJ2-5; the match to TRBD1 covers 7 bases. Sequencing used PBMCs, obtained at surgery. This TCR came from a female donor with early-stage non-small cell lung cancer. In DNA, the CDR3 is TGTGCCAGCAGTTTTAAGGGGGCCGAGGAGACCCAGTACTTC. Its translation: CASSFKGAEETQYF.